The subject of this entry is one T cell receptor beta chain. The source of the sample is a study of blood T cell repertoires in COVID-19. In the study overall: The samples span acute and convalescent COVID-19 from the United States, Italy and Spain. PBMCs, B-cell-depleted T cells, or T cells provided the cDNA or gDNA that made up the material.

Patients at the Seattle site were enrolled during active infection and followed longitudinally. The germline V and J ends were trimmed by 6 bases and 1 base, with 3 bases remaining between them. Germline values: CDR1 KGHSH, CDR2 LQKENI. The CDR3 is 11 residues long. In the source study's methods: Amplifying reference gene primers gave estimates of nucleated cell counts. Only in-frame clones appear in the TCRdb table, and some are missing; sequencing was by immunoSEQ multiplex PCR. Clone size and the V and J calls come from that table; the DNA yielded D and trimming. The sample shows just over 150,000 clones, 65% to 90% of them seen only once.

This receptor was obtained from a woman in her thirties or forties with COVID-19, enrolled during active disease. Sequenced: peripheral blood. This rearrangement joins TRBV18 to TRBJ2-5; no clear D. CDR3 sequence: CASSRQETQYF. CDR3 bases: TGTGCCAGCTCGCGCCAAGAGACCCAGTACTTC.